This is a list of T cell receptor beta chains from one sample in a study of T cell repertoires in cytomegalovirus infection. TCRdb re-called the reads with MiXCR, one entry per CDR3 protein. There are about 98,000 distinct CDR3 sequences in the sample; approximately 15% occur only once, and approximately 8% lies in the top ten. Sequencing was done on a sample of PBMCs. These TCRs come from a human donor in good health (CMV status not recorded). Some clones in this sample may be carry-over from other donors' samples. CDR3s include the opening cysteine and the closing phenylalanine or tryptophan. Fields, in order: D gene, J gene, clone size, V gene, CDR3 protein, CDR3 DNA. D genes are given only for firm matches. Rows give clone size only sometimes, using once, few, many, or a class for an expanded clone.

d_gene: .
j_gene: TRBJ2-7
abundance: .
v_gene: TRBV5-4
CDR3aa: CASSYGTRSEEQYF
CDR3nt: TGTGCCAGCAGCTACGGGACAAGGAGCGAGGAGCAGTACTTC

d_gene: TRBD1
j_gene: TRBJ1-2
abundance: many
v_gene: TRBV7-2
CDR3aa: CASSTRTGELGGYTF
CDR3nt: TGTGCCAGCAGCACGAGGACAGGGGAATTAGGAGGCTACACCTTC

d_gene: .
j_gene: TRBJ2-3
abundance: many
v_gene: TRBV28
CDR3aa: CASSPAGRNTQYF
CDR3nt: TGTGCCAGCAGTCCCGCGGGGAGGAATACGCAGTATTTT

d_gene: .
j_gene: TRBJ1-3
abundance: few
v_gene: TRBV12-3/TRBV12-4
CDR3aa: CASSPPGYSGNTIYF
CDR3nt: TGTGCCAGCAGTCCGCCTGGGTACTCTGGAAACACCATATATTTT

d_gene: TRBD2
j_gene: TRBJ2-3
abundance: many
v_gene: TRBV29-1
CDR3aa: CSALAGGIDTQYF
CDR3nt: TGCAGCGCCCTAGCGGGGGGAATAGATACGCAGTATTTT

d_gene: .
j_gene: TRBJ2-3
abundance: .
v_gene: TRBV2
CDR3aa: CASPGLRTDTQYF
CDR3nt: TGTGCCTCGCCGGGGCTCCGCACAGATACGCAGTATTTT

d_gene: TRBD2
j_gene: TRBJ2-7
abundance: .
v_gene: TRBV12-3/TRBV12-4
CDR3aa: CASSFHSGLVPYEQYF
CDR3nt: TGTGCCAGCAGTTTCCACTCCGGACTAGTTCCTTACGAGCAGTACTTC

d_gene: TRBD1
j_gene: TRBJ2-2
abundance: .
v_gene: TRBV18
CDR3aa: CASSPNLQGAGTGELFF
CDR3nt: TGTGCCAGCTCACCAAATCTGCAGGGGGCAGGCACCGGGGAGCTGTTTTTT

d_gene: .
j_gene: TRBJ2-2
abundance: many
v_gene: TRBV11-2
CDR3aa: CASSSLAAGARTGELFF
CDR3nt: TGTGCCAGCAGCTCATTAGCGGCGGGGGCGCGGACCGGGGAGCTGTTTTTT

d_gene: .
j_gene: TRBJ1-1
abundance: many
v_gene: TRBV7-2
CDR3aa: CASSLRGPGGETEAFF
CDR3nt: TGTGCCAGCAGCTTGCGGGGCCCGGGAGGCGAGACTGAAGCTTTCTTT

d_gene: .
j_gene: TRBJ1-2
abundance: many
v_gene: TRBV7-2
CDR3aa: CASSPSSLGYTF
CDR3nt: TGTGCCAGCAGCCCTTCCTCCCTTGGCTACACCTTC

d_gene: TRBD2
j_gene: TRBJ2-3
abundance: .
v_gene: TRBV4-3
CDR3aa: CASSQDLAGGPDTQYF
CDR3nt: TGCGCCAGCAGCCAAGACCTAGCGGGGGGTCCAGATACGCAGTATTTT

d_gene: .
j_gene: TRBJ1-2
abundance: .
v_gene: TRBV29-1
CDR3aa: CSVGVSGGYTF
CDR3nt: TGCAGCGTTGGGGTATCGGGGGGCTACACCTTC

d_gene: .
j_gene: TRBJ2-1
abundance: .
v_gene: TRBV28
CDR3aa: CASSLDGHPNEQFF
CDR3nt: TGTGCCAGCAGCTTGGACGGCCACCCAAATGAGCAGTTCTTC

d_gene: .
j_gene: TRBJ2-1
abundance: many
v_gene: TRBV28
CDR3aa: CASRLARDSYNEQFF
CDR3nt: TGTGCCAGCAGGCTGGCCAGGGACTCCTACAATGAGCAGTTCTTC

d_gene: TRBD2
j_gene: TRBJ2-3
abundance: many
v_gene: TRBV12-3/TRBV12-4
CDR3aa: CASSKNSGVFSDTQYF
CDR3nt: TGTGCCAGCAGCAAGAATAGCGGGGTATTTTCAGATACGCAGTATTTT

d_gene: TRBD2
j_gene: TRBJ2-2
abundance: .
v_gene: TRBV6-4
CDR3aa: CASSEVPGGADPGELFF
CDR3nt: TGTGCCAGCAGTGAAGTACCCGGGGGGGCTGATCCCGGGGAGCTGTTTTTT

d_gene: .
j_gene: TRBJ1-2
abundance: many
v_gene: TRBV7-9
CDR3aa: CASSSPNGYGYTF
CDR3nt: TGTGCCAGCAGCTCACCCAACGGCTATGGCTACACCTTC

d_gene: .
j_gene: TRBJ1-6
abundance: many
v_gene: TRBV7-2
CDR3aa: CASSFRDGYNSPLHF
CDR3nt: TGTGCCAGCAGTTTCCGGGACGGCTATAATTCACCCCTCCACTTT

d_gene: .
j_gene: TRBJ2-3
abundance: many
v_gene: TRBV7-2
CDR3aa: CASSSMGDTQYF
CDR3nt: TGTGCCAGCAGCTCAATGGGTGATACGCAGTATTTT

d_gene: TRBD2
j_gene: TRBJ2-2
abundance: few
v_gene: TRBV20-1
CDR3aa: CSAWTSGGANTGELFF
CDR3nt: TGCAGTGCTTGGACTAGCGGGGGGGCTAACACCGGGGAGCTGTTTTTT

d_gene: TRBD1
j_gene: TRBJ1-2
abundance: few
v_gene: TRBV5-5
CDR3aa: CASTRRNRGTGNTYGYTF
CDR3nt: TGTGCCAGCACCCGAAGGAACAGGGGGACGGGTAATACCTATGGCTACACCTTC

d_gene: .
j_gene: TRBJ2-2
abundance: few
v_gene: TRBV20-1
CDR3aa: CSARDLLTRRGNTGELFF
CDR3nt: TGCAGTGCTAGAGATTTACTGACCAGAAGGGGTAACACCGGGGAGCTGTTTTTT

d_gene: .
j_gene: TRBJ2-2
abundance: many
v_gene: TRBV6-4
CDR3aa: CASSDSDYSPGELFF
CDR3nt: TGTGCCAGCAGTGACTCGGACTACTCTCCCGGGGAGCTGTTTTTT

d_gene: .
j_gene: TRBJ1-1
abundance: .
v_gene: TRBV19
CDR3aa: CASSKWGRDTEAFF
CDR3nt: TGTGCCAGTTCGAAATGGGGGCGCGACACTGAAGCTTTCTTT

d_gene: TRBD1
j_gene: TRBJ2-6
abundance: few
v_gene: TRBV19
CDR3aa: CASRKNRGPSGANVLTF
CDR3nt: TGTGCCAGTAGGAAAAACAGGGGACCCTCTGGGGCCAACGTCCTGACTTTC

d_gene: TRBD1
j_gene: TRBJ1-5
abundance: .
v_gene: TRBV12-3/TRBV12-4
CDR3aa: CASSYAGTGDNQPQHF
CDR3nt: TGTGCCAGCAGTTATGCCGGGACAGGGGACAATCAGCCCCAGCATTTT

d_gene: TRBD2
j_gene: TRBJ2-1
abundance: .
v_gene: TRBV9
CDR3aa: CASSVDGGGYYNEQFF
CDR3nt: TGTGCCAGCAGCGTAGATGGCGGGGGGTACTACAATGAGCAGTTCTTC

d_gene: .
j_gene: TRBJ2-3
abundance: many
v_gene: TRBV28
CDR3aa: CASSLPLEDTQYF
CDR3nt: TGTGCCAGCAGTTTACCGCTCGAGGATACGCAGTATTTT

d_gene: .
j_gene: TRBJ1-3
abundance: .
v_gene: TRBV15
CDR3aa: CATSRAGGSQSSGNTIYF
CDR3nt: TGTGCCACCAGCAGAGCTGGCGGCAGCCAAAGCTCTGGAAACACCATATATTTT

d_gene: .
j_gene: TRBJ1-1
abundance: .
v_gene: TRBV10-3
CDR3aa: CAIRDDRNEAFF
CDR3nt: TGTGCCATCAGGGATGACAGGAATGAAGCTTTCTTT

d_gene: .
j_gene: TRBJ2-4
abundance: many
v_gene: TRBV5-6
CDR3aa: CASSLGTATRAFQYF
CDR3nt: TGTGCCAGCAGCTTGGGGACAGCAACGAGAGCTTTTCAGTACTTC

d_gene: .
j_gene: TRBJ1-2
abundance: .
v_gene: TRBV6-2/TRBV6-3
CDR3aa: CASRGDGNYGYTF
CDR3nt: TGTGCCAGCAGGGGGGACGGAAACTATGGCTACACCTTC

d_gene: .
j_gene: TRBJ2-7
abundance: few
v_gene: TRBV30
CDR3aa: CAWGGTANEQYF
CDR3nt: TGTGCCTGGGGGGGGACGGCCAACGAGCAGTACTTC

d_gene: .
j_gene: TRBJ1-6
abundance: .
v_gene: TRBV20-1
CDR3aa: CSAPTKGAVNSPLHF
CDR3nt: TGCAGTGCACCTACCAAGGGAGCGGTTAATTCACCCCTCCACTTT

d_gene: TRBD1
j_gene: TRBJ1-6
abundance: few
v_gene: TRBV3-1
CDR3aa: CASSHNWGQPYSPLHF
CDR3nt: TGTGCCAGCAGCCACAATTGGGGACAGCCCTATTCACCCCTCCACTTT

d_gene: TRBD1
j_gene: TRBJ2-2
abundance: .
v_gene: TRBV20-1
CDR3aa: CSARDPARGPETGELFF
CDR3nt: TGCAGTGCTAGAGATCCGGCTAGGGGGCCCGAAACCGGGGAGCTGTTTTTT

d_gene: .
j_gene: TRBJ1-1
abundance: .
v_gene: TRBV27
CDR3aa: CASSSIRNTEAFF
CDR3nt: TGTGCCAGCAGTTCGATCAGGAACACTGAAGCTTTCTTT

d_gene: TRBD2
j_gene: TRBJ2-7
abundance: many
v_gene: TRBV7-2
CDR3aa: CASSLARSGGFYEQYF
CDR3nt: TGTGCCAGCAGCTTAGCGCGCAGCGGGGGTTTCTACGAGCAGTACTTC

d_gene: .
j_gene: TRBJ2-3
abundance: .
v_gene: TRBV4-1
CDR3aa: CASSPGFDDRLDTQYF
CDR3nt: TGCGCCAGCAGCCCAGGGTTCGATGATCGGTTGGATACGCAGTATTTT

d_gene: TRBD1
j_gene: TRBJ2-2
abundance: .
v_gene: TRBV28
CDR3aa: CASSGTGSTGELFF
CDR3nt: TGTGCCAGCAGCGGGACAGGATCCACCGGGGAGCTGTTTTTT

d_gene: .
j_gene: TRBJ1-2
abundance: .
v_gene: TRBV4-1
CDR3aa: CASSQGEVVGYTF
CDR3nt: TGCGCCAGCAGCCAAGGGGAAGTCGTGGGCTACACCTTC

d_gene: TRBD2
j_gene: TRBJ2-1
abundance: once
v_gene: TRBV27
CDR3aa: CASSPGGEQFF
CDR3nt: TGTGCCAGCAGTCCGGGGGGGGAGCAGTTCTTC

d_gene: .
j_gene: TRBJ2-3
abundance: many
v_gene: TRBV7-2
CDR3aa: CASSSRQARSTDTQYF
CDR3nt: TGTGCCAGCAGCTCGAGACAGGCCAGAAGCACAGATACGCAGTATTTT

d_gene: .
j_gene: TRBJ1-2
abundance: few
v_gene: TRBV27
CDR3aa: CASSFRGENYGYTF
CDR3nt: TGTGCCAGCAGTTTTCGGGGTGAAAACTATGGCTACACCTTC

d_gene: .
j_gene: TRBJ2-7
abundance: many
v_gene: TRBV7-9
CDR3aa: CASSLMGAEQYF
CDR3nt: TGTGCCAGCAGCTTAATGGGCGCCGAGCAGTACTTC

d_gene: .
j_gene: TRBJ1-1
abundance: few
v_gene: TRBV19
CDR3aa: CASSIGKGNTEAFF
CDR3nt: TGTGCCAGTAGTATAGGGAAGGGGAACACTGAAGCTTTCTTT

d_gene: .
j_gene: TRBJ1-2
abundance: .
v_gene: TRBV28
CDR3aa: CASSLVSRFGYTF
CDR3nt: TGTGCCAGCAGTTTAGTGTCGCGGTTTGGCTACACCTTC